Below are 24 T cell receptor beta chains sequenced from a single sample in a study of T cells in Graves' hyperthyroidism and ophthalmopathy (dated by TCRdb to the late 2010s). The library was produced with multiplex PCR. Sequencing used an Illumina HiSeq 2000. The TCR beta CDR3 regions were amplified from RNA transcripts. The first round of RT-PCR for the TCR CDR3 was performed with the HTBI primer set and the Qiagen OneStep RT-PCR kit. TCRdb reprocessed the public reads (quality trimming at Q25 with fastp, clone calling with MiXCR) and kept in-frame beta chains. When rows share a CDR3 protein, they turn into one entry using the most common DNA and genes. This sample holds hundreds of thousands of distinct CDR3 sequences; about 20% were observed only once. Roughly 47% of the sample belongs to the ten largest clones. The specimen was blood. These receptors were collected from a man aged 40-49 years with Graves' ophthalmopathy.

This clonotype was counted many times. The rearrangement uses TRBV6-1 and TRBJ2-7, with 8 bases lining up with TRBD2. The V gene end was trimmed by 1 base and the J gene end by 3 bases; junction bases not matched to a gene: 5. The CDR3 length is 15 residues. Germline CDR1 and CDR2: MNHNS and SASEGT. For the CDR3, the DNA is TGTGCCAGCAGTGAAGGGGTAGCGGGGAACTACGAGCAGTACTTC. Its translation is CASSEGVAGNYEQYF.

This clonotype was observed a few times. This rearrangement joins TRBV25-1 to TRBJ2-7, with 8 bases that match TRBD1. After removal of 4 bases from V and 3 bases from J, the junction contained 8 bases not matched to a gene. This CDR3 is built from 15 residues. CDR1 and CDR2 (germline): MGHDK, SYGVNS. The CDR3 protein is CASSGWTGQGYEQYF. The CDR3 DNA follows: TGTGCCAGCAGTGGGTGGACAGGGCAGGGCTACGAGCAGTACTTC.

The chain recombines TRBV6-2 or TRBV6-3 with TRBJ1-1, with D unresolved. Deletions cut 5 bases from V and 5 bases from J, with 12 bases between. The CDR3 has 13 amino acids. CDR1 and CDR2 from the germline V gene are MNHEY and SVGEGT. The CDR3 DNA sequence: TGTGCCAGCAGTCAGGTGGAGGAAACTGAAGCTTTCTTT. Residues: CASSQVEETEAFF.

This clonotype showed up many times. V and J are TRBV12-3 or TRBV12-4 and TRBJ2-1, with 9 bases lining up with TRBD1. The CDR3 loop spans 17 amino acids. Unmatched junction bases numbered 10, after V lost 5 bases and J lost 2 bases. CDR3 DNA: TGTGCCAGCAGTGCGACAGGGGGACGGGAGCCCTACAATGAGCAGTTCTTC. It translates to CASSATGGREPYNEQFF.

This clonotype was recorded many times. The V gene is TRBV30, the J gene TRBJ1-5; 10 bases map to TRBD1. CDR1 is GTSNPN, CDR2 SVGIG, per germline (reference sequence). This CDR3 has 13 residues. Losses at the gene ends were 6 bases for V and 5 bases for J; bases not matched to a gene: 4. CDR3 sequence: CACDRGLDQPQHF. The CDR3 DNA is TGTGCCTGCGACAGGGGGCTTGATCAGCCCCAGCATTTT. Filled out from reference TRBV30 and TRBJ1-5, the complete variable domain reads SQTIHQWPATLVQPVGSPLSLECTVEGTSNPNLYWYRQAAGRGLQLLFYSVGIGQISSEVPQNLSASRPQDRQFILSSKKLLLSDSGFYLCACDRGLDQPQHFGDGTRLSIL.

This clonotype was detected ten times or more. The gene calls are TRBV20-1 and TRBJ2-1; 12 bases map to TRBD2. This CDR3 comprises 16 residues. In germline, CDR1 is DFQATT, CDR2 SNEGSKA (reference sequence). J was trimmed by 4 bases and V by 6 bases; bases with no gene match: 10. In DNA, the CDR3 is TGCAGTGCAACCGTCCTAGCGGGAGGGCCGTACAATGAGCAGTTCTTC. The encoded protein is CSATVLAGGPYNEQFF.

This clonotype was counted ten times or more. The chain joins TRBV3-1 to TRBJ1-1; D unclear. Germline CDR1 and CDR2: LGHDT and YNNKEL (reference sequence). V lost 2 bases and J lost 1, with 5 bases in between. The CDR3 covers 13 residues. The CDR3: CASSQSENTEAFF. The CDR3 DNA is TGTGCCAGCAGCCAATCGGAGAACACTGAAGCTTTCTTT.

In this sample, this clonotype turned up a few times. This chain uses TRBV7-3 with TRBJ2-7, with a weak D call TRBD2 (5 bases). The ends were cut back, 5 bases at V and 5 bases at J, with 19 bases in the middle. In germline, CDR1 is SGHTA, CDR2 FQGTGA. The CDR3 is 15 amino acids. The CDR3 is CASSPRRSPVDEQYF. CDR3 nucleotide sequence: TGTGCCAGCAGCCCCCGGAGGAGTCCTGTGGACGAGCAGTACTTC.

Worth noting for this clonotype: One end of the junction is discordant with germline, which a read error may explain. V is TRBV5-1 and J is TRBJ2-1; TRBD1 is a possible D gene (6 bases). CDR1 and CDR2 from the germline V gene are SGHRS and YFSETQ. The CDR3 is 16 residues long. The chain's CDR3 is CASSLGQPPMYNEQLF. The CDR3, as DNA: TGTGCCAGCAGCCTAGGACAGCCACCGATGTACAATGAGCAGCTCTTC.

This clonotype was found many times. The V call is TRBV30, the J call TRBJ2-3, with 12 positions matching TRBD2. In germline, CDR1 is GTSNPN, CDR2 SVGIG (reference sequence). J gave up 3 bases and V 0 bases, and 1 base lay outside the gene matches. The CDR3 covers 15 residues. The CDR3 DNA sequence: TGTGCCTGGAGTGTACTAGCGGGAGGTACAGATACGCAGTATTTT. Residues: CAWSVLAGGTDTQYF. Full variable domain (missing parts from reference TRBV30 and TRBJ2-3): SQTIHQWPATLVQPVGSPLSLECTVEGTSNPNLYWYRQAAGRGLQLLFYSVGIGQISSEVPQNLSASRPQDRQFILSSKKLLLSDSGFYLCAWSVLAGGTDTQYFGPGTRLTVL.

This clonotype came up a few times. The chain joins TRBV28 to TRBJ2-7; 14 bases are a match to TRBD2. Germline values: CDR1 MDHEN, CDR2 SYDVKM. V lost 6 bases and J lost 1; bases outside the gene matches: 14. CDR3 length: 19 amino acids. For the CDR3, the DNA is TGTGCCAGCAGGACTACTACCGGACTAGCGGGAGGTATATCCTACGAGCAGTACTTC. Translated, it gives CASRTTTGLAGGISYEQYF.

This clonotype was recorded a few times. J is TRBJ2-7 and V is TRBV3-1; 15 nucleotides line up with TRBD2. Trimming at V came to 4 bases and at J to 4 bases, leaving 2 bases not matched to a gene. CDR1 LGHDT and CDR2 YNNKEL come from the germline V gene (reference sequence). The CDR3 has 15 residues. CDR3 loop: CASSLGTSGRYEQYF. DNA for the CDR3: TGTGCCAGCAGCCTTGGGACTAGCGGGAGGTACGAGCAGTACTTC.

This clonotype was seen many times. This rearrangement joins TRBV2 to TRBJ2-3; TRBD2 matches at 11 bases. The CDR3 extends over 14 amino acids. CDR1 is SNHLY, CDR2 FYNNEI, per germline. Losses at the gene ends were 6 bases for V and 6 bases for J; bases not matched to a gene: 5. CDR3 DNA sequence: TGTGCCAGCAGCTACGGGACTAGCGGTGATACGCAGTATTTT. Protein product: CASSYGTSGDTQYF. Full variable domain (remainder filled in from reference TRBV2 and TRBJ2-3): EPEVTQTPSHQVTQMGQEVILRCVPISNHLYFYWYRQILGQKVEFLVSFYNNEISEKSEIFDDQFSVERPDGSNFTLKIRSTKLEDSAMYFCASSYGTSGDTQYFGPGTRLTVL.

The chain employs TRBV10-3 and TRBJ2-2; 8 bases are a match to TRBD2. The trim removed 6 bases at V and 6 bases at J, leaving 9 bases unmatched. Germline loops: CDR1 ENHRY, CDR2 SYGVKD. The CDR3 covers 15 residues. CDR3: CAISPRGTRPGELFF. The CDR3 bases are TGTGCCATCAGCCCACGCGGGACTAGACCCGGGGAGCTGTTTTTT.

In DNA, the CDR3 is TGTGCCAGCAGCTTAGGGGTCTTAACTAGCACAGATACGCAGTATTTT. Translating gives CASSLGVLTSTDTQYF. The gene calls are TRBV11-2 and TRBJ2-3; D is undetermined. Germline V gene data show CDR1 as SGHAT and CDR2 as FQNNGV. This CDR3 has 16 amino acids. V lost 1 base and J 0 bases, leaving 11 bases between the germline ends. Combining the CDR3 with reference TRBV11-2 and TRBJ2-3 gives the whole variable domain EAGVAQSPRYKIIEKRQSVAFWCNPISGHATLYWYQQILGQGPKLLIQFQNNGVVDDSQLPKDRFSAERLKGVDSTLKIQPAKLEDSAVYLCASSLGVLTSTDTQYFGPGTRLTVL.

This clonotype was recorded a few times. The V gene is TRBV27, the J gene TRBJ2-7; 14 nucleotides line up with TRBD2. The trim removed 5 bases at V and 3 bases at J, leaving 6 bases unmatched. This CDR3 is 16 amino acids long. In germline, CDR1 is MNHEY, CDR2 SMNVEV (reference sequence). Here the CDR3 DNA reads TGTGCCAGCAGTCCACAGACTAGCGGGAGGGACTACGAGCAGTACTTC. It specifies CASSPQTSGRDYEQYF.

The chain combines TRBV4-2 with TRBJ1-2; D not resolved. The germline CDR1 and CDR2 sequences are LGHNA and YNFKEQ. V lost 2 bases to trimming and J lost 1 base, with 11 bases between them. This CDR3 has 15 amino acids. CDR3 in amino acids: CASSQSIQVNYGYTF. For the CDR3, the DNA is TGTGCCAGCAGCCAAAGTATCCAGGTTAACTATGGCTACACCTTC.

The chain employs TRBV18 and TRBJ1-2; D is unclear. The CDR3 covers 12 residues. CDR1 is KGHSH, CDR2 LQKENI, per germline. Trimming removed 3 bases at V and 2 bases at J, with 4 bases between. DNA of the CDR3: TGTGCCAGCTCACCTTACAACTATGGCTACACCTTC. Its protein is CASSPYNYGYTF.

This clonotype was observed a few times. The CDR3 here is CASSLSRVNEQYF. In DNA form, the CDR3 reads TGCGCCAGCAGCTTGAGCAGGGTGAACGAGCAGTACTTC. The chain couples TRBV5-1 to TRBJ2-7, with a tentative D call TRBD1 (5 bases). The ends were cut back, 1 base at V and 5 bases at J, with 10 bases in the middle. Looked up from germline, CDR1 is SGHRS and CDR2 is YFSETQ. This CDR3 has 13 amino acids.

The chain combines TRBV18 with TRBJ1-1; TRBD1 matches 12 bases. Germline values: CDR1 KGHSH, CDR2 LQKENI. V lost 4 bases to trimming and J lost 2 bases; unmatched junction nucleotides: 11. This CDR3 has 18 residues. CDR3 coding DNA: TGTGCCAGCTCACGCCCTATCGGGACAGGGGGCCTTAACACTGAAGCTTTCTTT. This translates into CASSRPIGTGGLNTEAFF.

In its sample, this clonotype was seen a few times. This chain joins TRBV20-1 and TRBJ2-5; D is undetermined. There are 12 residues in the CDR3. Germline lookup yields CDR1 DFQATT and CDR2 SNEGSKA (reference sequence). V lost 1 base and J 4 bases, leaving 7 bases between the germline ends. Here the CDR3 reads CSARVQTETQYF. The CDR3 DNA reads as TGCAGTGCTAGAGTTCAGACAGAGACCCAGTACTTC.

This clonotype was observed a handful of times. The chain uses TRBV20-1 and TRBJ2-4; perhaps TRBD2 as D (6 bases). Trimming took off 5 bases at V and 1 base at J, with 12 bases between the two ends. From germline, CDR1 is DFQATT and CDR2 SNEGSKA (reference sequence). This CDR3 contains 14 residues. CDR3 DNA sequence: TGCAGTGCTCCGAGGAGGGAGGCCAAAAACATTCAGTACTTC. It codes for CSAPRREAKNIQYF.

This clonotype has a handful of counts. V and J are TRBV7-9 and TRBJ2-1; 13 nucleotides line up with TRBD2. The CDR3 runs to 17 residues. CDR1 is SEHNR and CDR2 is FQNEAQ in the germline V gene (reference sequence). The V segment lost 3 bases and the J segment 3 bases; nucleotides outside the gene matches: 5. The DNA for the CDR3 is TGTGCCAGCAGCTTCGGGGGACTAGCGGGAAACTACAATGAGCAGTTCTTC. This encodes CASSFGGLAGNYNEQFF.

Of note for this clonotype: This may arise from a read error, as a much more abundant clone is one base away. CDR3 in amino acids: CASSPRSRDYEQCF. DNA of the CDR3: TGTGCCAGCTCACCGCGTTCCAGGGACTACGAGCAGTGCTTC. The V call is TRBV18, the J call TRBJ2-7, with 7 bases matching TRBD2. CDR1 is KGHSH and CDR2 is LQKENI in the germline V gene. This CDR3 has 14 residues.